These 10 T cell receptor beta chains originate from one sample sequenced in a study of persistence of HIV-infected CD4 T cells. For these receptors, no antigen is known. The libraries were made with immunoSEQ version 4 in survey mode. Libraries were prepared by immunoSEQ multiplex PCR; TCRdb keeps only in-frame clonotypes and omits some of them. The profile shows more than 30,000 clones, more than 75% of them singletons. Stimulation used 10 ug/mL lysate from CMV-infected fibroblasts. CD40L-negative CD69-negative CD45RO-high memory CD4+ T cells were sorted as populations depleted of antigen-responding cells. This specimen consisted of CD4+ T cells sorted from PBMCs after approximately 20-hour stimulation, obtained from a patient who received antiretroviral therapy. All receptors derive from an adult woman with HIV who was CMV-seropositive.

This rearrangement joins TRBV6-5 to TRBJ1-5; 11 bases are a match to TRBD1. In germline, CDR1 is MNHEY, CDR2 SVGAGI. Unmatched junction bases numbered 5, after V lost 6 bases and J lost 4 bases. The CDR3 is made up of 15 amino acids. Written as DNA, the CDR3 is TGTGCCAGCAGCTTCGGGACAGGGGGTAATCAGCCCCAGCATTTT. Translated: CASSFGTGGNQPQHF.

The CDR3 protein is CASNLKGVSYEQYF. CDR3 DNA sequence: TGTGCCAGCAACCTTAAAGGGGTCTCCTACGAGCAGTACTTC. The chain is built from TRBV28 and TRBJ2-7, with a weak D call TRBD1 (5 bases). This CDR3 is 14 amino acids long. Germline V gene data show CDR1 as MDHEN and CDR2 as SYDVKM. V gave up 7 bases and J gave up 0 bases, with 13 bases separating them.

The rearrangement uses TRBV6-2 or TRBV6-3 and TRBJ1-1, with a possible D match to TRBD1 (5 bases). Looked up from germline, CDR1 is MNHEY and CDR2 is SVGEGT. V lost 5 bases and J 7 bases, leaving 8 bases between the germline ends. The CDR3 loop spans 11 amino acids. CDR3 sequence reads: CASSRGGEAFF. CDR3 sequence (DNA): TGTGCCAGCAGTAGGGGTGGTGAAGCTTTCTTT.

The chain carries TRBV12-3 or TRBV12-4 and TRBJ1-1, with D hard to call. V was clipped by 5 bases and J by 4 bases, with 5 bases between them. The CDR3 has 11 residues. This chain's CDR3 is CASSRATEAFF. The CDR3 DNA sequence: TGTGCCAGCAGTAGGGCCACTGAAGCTTTCTTT.

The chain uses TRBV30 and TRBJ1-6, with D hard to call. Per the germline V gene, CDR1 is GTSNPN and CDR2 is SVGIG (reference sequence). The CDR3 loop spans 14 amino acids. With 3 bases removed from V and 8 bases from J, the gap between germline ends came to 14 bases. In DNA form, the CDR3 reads TGTGCCTGGAGCGAATTGGCTGGGTATTCACCCCTCCACTTT. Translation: CAWSELAGYSPLHF. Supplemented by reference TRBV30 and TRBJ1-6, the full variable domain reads SQTIHQWPATLVQPVGSPLSLECTVEGTSNPNLYWYRQAAGRGLQLLFYSVGIGQISSEVPQNLSASRPQDRQFILSSKKLLLSDSGFYLCAWSELAGYSPLHFGNGTRLTVT.

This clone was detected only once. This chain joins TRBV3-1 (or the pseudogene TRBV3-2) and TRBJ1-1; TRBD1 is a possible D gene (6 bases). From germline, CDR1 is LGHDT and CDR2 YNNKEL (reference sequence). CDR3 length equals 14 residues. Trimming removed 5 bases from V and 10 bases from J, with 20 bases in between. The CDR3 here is CASSANLQQGLAFF. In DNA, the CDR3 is TGTGCCAGCAGCGCCAATTTACAACAGGGTTTAGCTTTCTTT.

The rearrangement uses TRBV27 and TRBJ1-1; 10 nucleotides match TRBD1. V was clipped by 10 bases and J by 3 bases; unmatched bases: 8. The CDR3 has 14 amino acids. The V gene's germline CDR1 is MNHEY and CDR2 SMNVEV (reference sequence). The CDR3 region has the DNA TGTGCCACCAAGACAGGGGGCGTCTACACTGAAGCTTTCTTT. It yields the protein CATKTGGVYTEAFF.

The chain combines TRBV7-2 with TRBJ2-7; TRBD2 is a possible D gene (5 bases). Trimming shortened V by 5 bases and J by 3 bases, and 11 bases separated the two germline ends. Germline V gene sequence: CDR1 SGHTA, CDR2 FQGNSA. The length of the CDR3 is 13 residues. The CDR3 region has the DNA TGTGCCAGCAGCGAGAGGACTTTCTACGAGCAGTACTTC. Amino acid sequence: CASSERTFYEQYF.

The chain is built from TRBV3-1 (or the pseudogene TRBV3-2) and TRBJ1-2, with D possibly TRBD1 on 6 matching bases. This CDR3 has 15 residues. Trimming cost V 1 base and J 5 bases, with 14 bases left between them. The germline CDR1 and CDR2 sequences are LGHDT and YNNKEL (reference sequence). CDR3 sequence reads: CASSQADRFGYGYTF. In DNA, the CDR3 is TGTGCCAGCAGCCAAGCCGACAGGTTTGGGTATGGCTACACCTTC.

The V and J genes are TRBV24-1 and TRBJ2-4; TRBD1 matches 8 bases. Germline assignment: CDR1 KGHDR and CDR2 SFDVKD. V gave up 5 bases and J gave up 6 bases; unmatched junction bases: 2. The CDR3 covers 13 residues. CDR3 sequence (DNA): TGTGCCACCAGTGTTACAGGGGGAAACATTCAGTACTTC. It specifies CATSVTGGNIQYF.